The 12 T cell receptor beta chains presented below share a single source sample, sequenced in a study of T cells expressing NK-cell markers. With the 5' RACE reads reprocessed, TCRdb shows one record per CDR3 protein and no DNA. The data include 500,000 to 700,000 distinct CDR3 sequences; the top ten clones carry 3% to 4.5%. Sequencing input: blood T cells: a sorted CD56 or NKG2C T cell subset, CD4+ or CD8+ T cells, or bulk PBMC T cells (not recorded which). Receptor source: a man aged 18 to 30 in good health.

This chain links TRBV5-1 with TRBJ2-7; the D call of TRBD1 rests on TCRdb alone, since no DNA is present to check it. Germline CDR1 SGHRS, CDR2 YFSETQ. The CDR3 is made up of 14 amino acids. The CDR3 reads CASSSGQSGLEQYF.

The chain carries TRBV9 and TRBJ2-7; without DNA, the TCRdb call of TRBD1 cannot be checked. Germline V gene sequence: CDR1 SGDLS, CDR2 YYNGEE. There are 16 residues in the CDR3. The CDR3 reads CASSVLAGAHFYEQYF.

This chain joins TRBV20-1 and TRBJ2-3. CDR1 DFQATT and CDR2 SNEGSKA come from the germline V gene (reference sequence). The CDR3 runs to 12 residues. CDR3 loop: CSATVGADTQYF.

The gene calls are TRBV12-3 or TRBV12-4 and TRBJ2-1; with no DNA, the TCRdb D assignment of TRBD2 cannot be verified. The CDR3 has 17 residues. This chain's CDR3 is CASSLGRLAGGDNEQFF.

The rearrangement joins TRBV29-1 to TRBJ2-3; TCRdb proposes TRBD2, but this gene call is untestable without DNA. The CDR3 totals 14 residues. Germline V gene data show CDR1 as SQVTM and CDR2 as ANQGSEA. This chain's CDR3 is CSVDGAGRQNAQYF.

The chain is built from TRBV20-1 and TRBJ2-7; the TRBD1 assignment by TCRdb is unverifiable without DNA. Germline-derived CDR1 and CDR2 are DFQATT and SNEGSKA (reference sequence). The CDR3 consists of 15 residues. The CDR3 loop reads CSARGVTGNVDEQYF.

The chain uses TRBV5-6 and TRBJ2-7; TCRdb picks TRBD1, but there is no DNA to check that call. The CDR3 sequence is 15 residues long. Per the germline V gene, CDR1 is SGHDT and CDR2 is YYEEEE. The CDR3 is CASSLYAPGAGEQYF. Full variable domain (remainder filled in from reference TRBV5-6 and TRBJ2-7): DAGVTQSPTHLIKTRGQQVTLRCSPKSGHDTVSWYQQALGQGPQFIFQYYEEEERQRGNFPDRFSGHQFPNYSSELNVNALLLGDSALYLCASSLYAPGAGEQYFGPGTRLTVT.

The rearrangement joins TRBV18 to TRBJ2-5. This CDR3 contains 13 residues. Germline V gives CDR1 KGHSH, CDR2 LQKENI. CDR3 region: CASSPWHPETQYF.

The rearrangement joins TRBV7-6 to TRBJ2-6; TCRdb reports TRBD1, a call that lacks DNA to check it against. Germline CDR1 SGHVS, CDR2 FNYEAQ. This CDR3 region has 15 residues. The CDR3: CASSLGAGGANVLTF. Combining the CDR3 with reference TRBV7-6 and TRBJ2-6 gives the whole variable domain GAGVSQSPRYKVTKRGQDVALRCDPISGHVSLYWYRQALGQGPEFLTYFNYEAQQDKSGLPNDRFSAERPEGSISTLTIQRTEQRDSAMYRCASSLGAGGANVLTFGAGSRLTVL.

The V and J genes are TRBV2 and TRBJ1-5; as DNA is missing, the TRBD1 call by TCRdb cannot be tested. This CDR3 has 13 amino acids. Germline V gene lookup returns CDR1 SNHLY and CDR2 FYNNEI. CDR3 in amino acids: CASHETGNQPQHF.

This chain links TRBV12-3 or TRBV12-4 with TRBJ1-2; TCRdb indicates TRBD1, and absent DNA this call remains unverified. This CDR3 contains 15 residues. The CDR3 here is CASSLGTGVFYGYTF.

V gene TRBV4-3 combines with J gene TRBJ1-6; the D gene TCRdb calls, TRBD1, cannot be checked with no DNA. Germline V gene lookup returns CDR1 LGHNA and CDR2 YSLEER. This CDR3 has 16 amino acids. The CDR3 here is CASSQEGTTWNSPLHF.